This entry lists 2 T cell receptor beta chains sequenced from one sample in a study of shared clonotypes between healthy human individuals. The data were produced by immunoSEQ multiplex PCR, yet TCRdb's version contains in-frame clones alone and is incomplete. This table has some 1.4 million clones, around 97% appearing once. The sample taken for sequencing was naive CD4+ T cells sorted from blood. The subset: CD45RA+ positively selected. These receptors were obtained from a man aged 30 to 39 in good health.

The genes are TRBV9 and TRBJ2-1, with TRBD2 matching over 8 bases. The CDR3 runs to 18 residues. Germline loops: CDR1 SGDLS, CDR2 YYNGEE. V shed 0 bases, J shed 7 bases, and the junction held 15 bases outside the gene matches. DNA for the CDR3: TGTGCCAGCAGCGTAGCCACGGCGCGGGGGGCGGGTTTGAATGAGCAGTTCTTC. Its protein product is CASSVATARGAGLNEQFF.

V and J are TRBV2 and TRBJ2-7, with 9 bases that match TRBD1. This CDR3 is 14 amino acids long. Trimming took 6 bases from V and 4 from J; bases not matched to a gene: 7. Germline lookup yields CDR1 SNHLY and CDR2 FYNNEI. CDR3 bases: TGTGCCAGCAGGAGGGACAGGGTAGTGTACGAGCAGTACTTC. This encodes CASRRDRVVYEQYF.